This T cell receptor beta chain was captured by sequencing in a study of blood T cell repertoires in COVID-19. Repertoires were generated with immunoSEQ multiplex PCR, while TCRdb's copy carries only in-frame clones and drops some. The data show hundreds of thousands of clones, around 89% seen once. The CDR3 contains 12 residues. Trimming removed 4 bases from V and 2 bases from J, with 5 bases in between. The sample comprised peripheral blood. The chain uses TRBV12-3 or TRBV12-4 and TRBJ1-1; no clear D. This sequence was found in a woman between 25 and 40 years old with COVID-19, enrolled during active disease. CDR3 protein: CASSWTNTEAFF. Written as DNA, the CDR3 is TGTGCCAGCAGTTGGACTAACACTGAAGCTTTCTTT.